This entry lists 24 T cell receptor beta chains sequenced from one sample in a study of shared clonotypes between healthy human individuals. Naivety among CD8 cells was defined by CD45RO negativity and positive CCR7 selection, thereby excluding terminally differentiated effector memory CD45RA+ cells. The protocol was immunoSEQ multiplex PCR, while the TCRdb copy is restricted to in-frame clones and leaves out a portion. The sample contains around 2.1 million clones, 93% of which appear only once. Sequenced: naive CD8+ T cells from PBMCs. The source is a young man in good health. Some clones in this sample may be carry-over from other donors' samples.

J is TRBJ2-5 and V is TRBV7-6, with a possible D match to TRBD2 (5 bases). V lost 4 bases and J 5 bases, leaving 11 bases between the germline ends. Germline V CDR1 and CDR2: SGHVS, FNYEAQ. This CDR3 region has 13 residues. CDR3 loop: CASSWARGETQYF. DNA for the CDR3: TGTGCCAGCAGCTGGGCCCGAGGGGAGACCCAGTACTTC.

The V call is TRBV30, the J call TRBJ1-1; TRBD1 is a possible D gene (5 bases). Trimming took off 2 bases at V and 2 bases at J, with 12 bases between the two ends. CDR3 length equals 14 residues. In germline, CDR1 is GTSNPN, CDR2 SVGIG (reference sequence). CDR3 nucleotide sequence: TGTGCCTGGAGTACCGGGACTTCTAACACTGAAGCTTTCTTT. Protein: CAWSTGTSNTEAFF.

The J gene is TRBJ2-7, the V gene TRBV7-3, with D uncertain. The CDR3 contains 15 residues. V was trimmed by 5 bases and J by 0 bases, leaving 14 bases between them. CDR1 and CDR2 (germline): SGHTA, FQGTGA. CDR3 protein: CASSNGPNPSYEQYF. The CDR3, as DNA: TGTGCCAGCAGCAACGGGCCCAACCCCTCCTACGAGCAGTACTTC.

This chain links TRBV29-1 with TRBJ2-1; 14 bases fit TRBD2. Germline V CDR1 and CDR2: SQVTM, ANQGSEA. J lost 4 bases, V lost 0 bases, and 8 bases had no gene match. The length of the CDR3 is 18 residues. CDR3 residues: CSVEDWTSGRPNYNEQFF. The CDR3, as DNA: TGCAGCGTTGAAGACTGGACTAGCGGGAGGCCGAATTACAATGAGCAGTTCTTC.

This chain joins TRBV5-5 and TRBJ1-5; 9 bases map to TRBD1. Germline V lookup: CDR1 SGHKS, CDR2 YYEKEE (reference sequence). This CDR3 contains 16 residues. With 6 bases clipped from V and 1 base from J, the junction kept 8 bases outside the gene matches. This CDR3 is CASTVTGGLSNQPQHF. Here the CDR3 DNA reads TGTGCCAGCACCGTAACAGGGGGCCTGAGCAATCAGCCCCAGCATTTT.

This chain uses TRBV11-3 with TRBJ1-1, with D possibly matching TRBD1 (5 bases). Germline CDR1 reads SGHNT; CDR2 reads YENEEA. Trimming cost V 4 bases and J 1 base, with 13 bases left between them. The CDR3 spans 15 residues. CDR3 protein: CASSYRDGPNTEAFF. CDR3 nucleotide sequence: TGTGCCAGCAGCTACCGGGACGGACCGAACACTGAAGCTTTCTTT.

This sequence joins TRBV7-3 and TRBJ2-3, with D perhaps matching TRBD1 (5 bases). V was shortened by 4 bases and J by 3 bases, with 14 bases between the two germline ends. Germline V CDR1 and CDR2: SGHTA, FQGTGA. The CDR3 is made up of 15 amino acids. The CDR3 DNA reads TGTGCCAGCAGCTGGGGCATAGGAAAAACAGATACGCAGTATTTT. Its protein is CASSWGIGKTDTQYF.

The CDR3 nucleotides are TGTGCCAGCAGCTTGGTATCTAGCGGGACGTACGAGCAGTACTTC. Translating gives CASSLVSSGTYEQYF. This sequence joins TRBV5-4 and TRBJ2-7, with TRBD2 identical over 9 bases. With 0 bases clipped from V and 4 bases from J, the junction kept 5 bases outside the gene matches. CDR1 is SGHNT and CDR2 is YYREEE in the germline V gene (reference sequence). This CDR3 is built from 15 residues.

V and J are TRBV10-3 and TRBJ2-1; D is perhaps TRBD2 (5 bases). With 2 bases removed from V and 0 bases from J, the gap between germline ends came to 8 bases. The CDR3 runs to 15 residues. CDR1 ENHRY and CDR2 SYGVKD come from the germline V gene. The DNA of the CDR3 is TGTGCCATCAGTGAGGACCGGGGCTCCTACAATGAGCAGTTCTTC. Amino acids: CAISEDRGSYNEQFF.

The chain combines TRBV6-4 with TRBJ1-4; TRBD1 is a possible D gene (6 bases). Per the germline V gene, CDR1 is MRHNA and CDR2 is SNTAGT. V lost 4 bases and J 8 bases, leaving 14 bases between the germline ends. CDR3 length: 14 amino acids. The CDR3 DNA is TGTGCCAGCAGTGGCGGGACAAGGCACGAAAAACTGTTTTTT. This translates into CASSGGTRHEKLFF.

V gene TRBV28 combines with J gene TRBJ2-7, with 10 bases that match TRBD1. The V gene's germline CDR1 is MDHEN and CDR2 SYDVKM. The ends lost 7 bases at V and 3 bases at J; junction bases unmatched: 6. CDR3 size: 14 residues. CDR3 bases: TGTGCCAGCACCGAATGGGACAGGGGCTACGAGCAGTACTTC. Its translation is CASTEWDRGYEQYF.

This clone was counted only a few times. This rearrangement joins TRBV6-5 to TRBJ1-1; possibly TRBD1 for D (5 bases). Germline V gene lookup returns CDR1 MNHEY and CDR2 SVGAGI. The V end was cut by 8 bases, the J end by 1 base, with 17 bases between. The CDR3 totals 15 residues. CDR3 region: CASHPYADTNTEAFF. The CDR3 DNA reads as TGTGCCAGCCACCCATATGCGGACACGAACACTGAAGCTTTCTTT.

J is TRBJ2-1 and V is TRBV11-3; 9 nucleotides align to TRBD1. After removal of 2 bases from V and 6 bases from J, the junction contained 11 bases not matched to a gene. Germline V gene sequence: CDR1 SGHNT, CDR2 YENEEA. The CDR3 consists of 17 residues. The CDR3 region has the DNA TGTGCCAGCAGCTTATATTTCGGGACAGGGTTTAGCAATGAGCAGTTCTTC. Amino acid sequence: CASSLYFGTGFSNEQFF.

This chain links TRBV5-1 with TRBJ2-1, with D uncertain. This CDR3 has 16 amino acids. Germline CDR1 reads SGHRS; CDR2 reads YFSETQ. The V and J ends lost 0 bases and 0 bases respectively, with 10 bases between them. Written as DNA, the CDR3 is TGCGCCAGCAGCTTGGAAATTAGGAGCTCCTACAATGAGCAGTTCTTC. It is translated as CASSLEIRSSYNEQFF.

This chain links TRBV27 with TRBJ2-3, with a tentative D call TRBD1 (5 bases). The CDR3 spans 13 residues. The V gene's germline CDR1 is MNHEY and CDR2 SMNVEV (reference sequence). The germline V and J ends were trimmed by 8 bases and 3 bases, with 12 bases remaining between them. CDR3 sequence (DNA): TGTGCCAGCCTCGGACAAACTACAGATACGCAGTATTTT. It codes for CASLGQTTDTQYF.

The chain joins TRBV5-4 to TRBJ2-5; 14 bases are a match to TRBD2. This CDR3 contains 17 residues. Trimming took 3 bases from V and 5 from J; bases not matched to a gene: 9. Germline loops: CDR1 SGHNT, CDR2 YYREEE (reference sequence). The CDR3, as DNA: TGTGCCAGCAGCTCCGTGACTAGCGGGAGGGCCCTTGAGACCCAGTACTTC. This codes for CASSSVTSGRALETQYF.

The chain joins TRBV11-2 to TRBJ2-5; 11 bases agree with TRBD2. V lost 7 bases and J lost 4; bases outside the gene matches: 5. The germline CDR1 and CDR2 sequences are SGHAT and FQNNGV. The CDR3 sequence is 14 residues long. DNA of the CDR3: TGTGCCAGCACCAATAGCGGGAGGGTAGAGACCCAGTACTTC. Protein: CASTNSGRVETQYF.

The chain carries TRBV14 and TRBJ2-1; no clear D gene. Between the trimmed V and J ends, which lost 2 bases and 0 bases, there was a span of 14 bases. This CDR3 region has 17 residues. Germline V gene sequence: CDR1 SGHDN, CDR2 FVKESK. The CDR3 protein is CASSQSRRISSYNEQFF. DNA of the CDR3: TGTGCCAGCAGCCAAAGTCGACGGATTAGCTCCTACAATGAGCAGTTCTTC.

The J gene is TRBJ2-7, the V gene TRBV7-9; 10 bases are a match to TRBD1. After removal of 5 bases from V and 4 bases from J, the junction contained 11 bases not matched to a gene. The germline gives CDR1 SEHNR, CDR2 FQNEAQ (reference sequence). This CDR3 contains 16 residues. The CDR3 DNA reads as TGTGCCAGCAGCAACGACCCGGACAGGGGGGTTTACGAGCAGTACTTC. Translated: CASSNDPDRGVYEQYF.

The chain uses TRBV19 and TRBJ1-5, with 8 bases aligning to TRBD1. V lost 7 bases and J lost 4; bases outside the gene matches: 12. Germline CDR1 reads LNHDA; CDR2 reads SQIVND (reference sequence). The length of the CDR3 is 16 residues. CDR3 bases: TGTGCCAGTACTCAGACAGGGGTCTGGACTAATCAGCCCCAGCATTTT. Its translation: CASTQTGVWTNQPQHF.

The chain employs TRBV6-5 and TRBJ1-1, with D possibly being TRBD1 (6 bases). There are 15 residues in the CDR3. Trimming took 6 bases from V and 0 from J, leaving 14 bases between them. Germline values: CDR1 MNHEY, CDR2 SVGAGI. As DNA, the CDR3 is TGTGCCAGCAGCTCAATGGGACACATGAACACTGAAGCTTTCTTT. Encoded protein: CASSSMGHMNTEAFF.

V usage is TRBV6-5 and J usage is TRBJ1-5; D is uncertain. V lost 5 bases to trimming and J lost 9 bases, with 8 bases between them. The CDR3 is made up of 11 amino acids. CDR1 is MNHEY, CDR2 SVGAGI, per germline. The CDR3 coding sequence is TGTGCCAGCAGTGAAGAGCCGCCCCAGCATTTT. This sequence encodes CASSEEPPQHF.

The V call is TRBV28, the J call TRBJ1-1, with TRBD1 matching 8 bases. The length of the CDR3 is 18 residues. J lost 1 base, V lost 0 bases, and 10 bases had no gene match. CDR1 and CDR2 from the germline V gene are MDHEN and SYDVKM. This chain's CDR3 is CASSLWDREVDGNTEAFF. Here the CDR3 DNA reads TGTGCCAGCAGTTTATGGGACAGGGAAGTCGACGGGAACACTGAAGCTTTCTTT. Variable domain in full (rest from reference TRBV28 and TRBJ1-1): DVKVTQSSRYLVKRTGEKVFLECVQDMDHENMFWYRQDPGLGLRLIYFSYDVKMKEKGDIPEGYSVSREKKERFSLILESASTNQTSMYLCASSLWDREVDGNTEAFFGQGTRLTVV.

Of note for this clone: Other DNA variants within this sample encode the same CDR3. The chain joins TRBV27 to TRBJ2-7, with D perhaps assigned TRBD1 or TRBD2 (6 bases each). Germline assignment: CDR1 MNHEY and CDR2 SMNVEV (reference sequence). The CDR3 covers 15 residues. Trimming shortened V by 0 bases and J by 3 bases, and 12 bases separated the two germline ends. The CDR3 sequence is CASSLSRGAGYEQYF. CDR3 in DNA: TGTGCCAGCAGTTTATCGAGGGGGGCAGGCTACGAGCAGTACTTC.